This T cell receptor (beta chain) is from a study of Ad26.COV2.S vaccination and SARS-CoV-2 variants. Only in-frame clones appear in the TCRdb table, and some are missing; sequencing was by immunoSEQ multiplex PCR. Of roughly 680,000 clones listed, more than 70% are singletons. The germline V and J ends were trimmed by 3 bases and 2 bases, with 17 bases remaining between them. The CDR3 spans 16 residues. CDR1 and CDR2 (germline): GTSNPN, SVGIG (reference sequence). Treatment described: 15 to 20 received Ad26.COV2.S at low or high dose, single or two shots; roughly five received placebo; per-sample allocation not given. Sampling was performed 63 days after the first vaccine or placebo injection. A Boston donor was an adult aged 18-55 years.

This receptor was taken from a person between 18 and 60 years old who received the Ad26.COV2.S COVID-19 vaccine or a placebo. Specimen: peripheral blood, collected in a trial of Ad26.COV2.S vaccine versus placebo. The J gene is TRBJ2-1, the V gene TRBV30; maybe TRBD2 (6 bases). The CDR3: CAWSGGIGVTYNEQFF. DNA for the CDR3: TGTGCCTGGAGCGGGGGAATCGGGGTTACCTACAATGAGCAGTTCTTC.